This TCR beta chain was identified during a study of blood T cell repertoires in COVID-19. After removal of 6 bases from V and 5 bases from J, the junction contained 1 base not matched to a gene. The CDR3 spans 12 residues. Germline assignment: CDR1 MDHEN and CDR2 SYDVKM. Some clones are missing from TCRdb's copy, which holds only in-frame ones; the method was immunoSEQ multiplex PCR. The sample lists a few hundred thousand clones; around 83% were seen once. Material for sequencing was peripheral blood. The chain is built from TRBV28 and TRBJ1-5, with 7 bases aligning to TRBD1. The source is a woman in her forties or fifties with acute or convalescent COVID-19. The CDR3 DNA is TGTGCCAGCAGAACAGGGGATCAGCCCCAGCATTTT. It yields the protein CASRTGDQPQHF.